The next 12 T cell receptor beta chains were all read from a single sample in a study of T cells after posttransplantation cyclophosphamide. Using immunoSEQ multiplex PCR, the repertoire was profiled, and TCRdb retains in-frame clones only, with some absent. This sample has 45,000 or so clones, with roughly 93% found just once. The source material was PBMCs. The receptors come from a woman aged 45-65 years in good health and a related stem cell transplant donor.

V usage is TRBV5-1 and J usage is TRBJ2-7; D might be TRBD1 (6 bases). This CDR3 spans 14 amino acids. Trimming stripped 1 base from V and 2 bases from J, with 10 bases between. CDR1 and CDR2 (germline): SGHRS, YFSETQ. The chain's CDR3 is CASSLTPGAYEQYF. CDR3 coding DNA: TGCGCCAGCAGCTTGACTCCAGGGGCCTACGAGCAGTACTTC.

This clone was observed once. The chain carries TRBV5-1 and TRBJ1-1; the match to TRBD1 covers 8 bases. Germline V gene data show CDR1 as SGHRS and CDR2 as YFSETQ. J was trimmed by 11 bases and V by 0 bases; bases with no gene match: 6. There are 13 residues in the CDR3. CDR3 region: CASSLETGENAFF. The CDR3, as DNA: TGCGCCAGCAGCTTGGAGACAGGGGAAAATGCTTTCTTT.

The V gene is TRBV7-3, the J gene TRBJ2-2; the match to TRBD1 covers 9 bases. The CDR3 has 16 residues. Per the germline V gene, CDR1 is SGHTA and CDR2 is FQGTGA. Germline trimming cut 5 bases from V and 7 bases from J; bases unmatched to any gene: 11. The CDR3: CASSLLPRQGDGELFF. The CDR3 coding sequence is TGTGCCAGCAGCCTTCTTCCAAGACAGGGGGACGGGGAGCTGTTTTTT.

V and J are TRBV11-1 and TRBJ1-6; 9 bases match TRBD1. After removal of 3 bases from V and 6 bases from J, the junction contained 9 bases not matched to a gene. From germline, CDR1 is SGHAT and CDR2 FQDESV (reference sequence). The CDR3 has 17 residues. The CDR3 sequence is CASSFSAQGARNSPLHF. CDR3 bases: TGTGCCAGCAGCTTTTCGGCACAGGGGGCGCGTAATTCACCCCTCCACTTT. The complete variable domain, with remaining parts taken from reference TRBV11-1 and TRBJ1-6, reads EAEVAQSPRYKITEKSQAVAFWCDPISGHATLYWYRQILGQGPELLVQFQDESVVDDSQLPKDRFSAERLKGVDSTLKIQPAELGDSAMYLCASSFSAQGARNSPLHFGNGTRLTVT.

This clone occurred a few times. The chain recombines TRBV10-1 with TRBJ1-6, with TRBD1 matching over 7 bases. The germline CDR1 and CDR2 sequences are WNHNN and SYGVQD (reference sequence). The CDR3 extends over 14 amino acids. With V trimmed by 4 bases and J by 7 bases, 4 bases remained unmatched. The CDR3 bases are TGCGCCAGCAGTGCGGGACAGACCAATTCACCCCTCCACTTT. As protein: CASSAGQTNSPLHF.

This rearrangement joins TRBV5-1 to TRBJ2-5; 8 positions match TRBD2. J gave up 1 base and V 4 bases, and 3 bases lay outside the gene matches. Per germline, CDR1 SGHRS and CDR2 YFSETQ. The CDR3 totals 14 residues. The CDR3, as DNA: TGCGCCAGCAGCGCCGGGAGGGTCCAAGAGACCCAGTACTTC. It translates to CASSAGRVQETQYF.

This clone was seen a single time. The chain combines TRBV6-5 with TRBJ2-1, with 7 nucleotides matching TRBD1. The germline V gene encodes CDR1 MNHEY and CDR2 SVGAGI. The V gene end was trimmed by 5 bases and the J gene end by 5 bases; junction bases not matched to a gene: 6. The CDR3 sequence is 14 residues long. The CDR3: CASSLYGQDNEQFF. The DNA for the CDR3 is TGTGCCAGCAGTCTCTACGGACAGGACAATGAGCAGTTCTTC.

The rearrangement links TRBV19 to TRBJ1-3, with D uncertain. Trimming removed 2 bases at V and 4 bases at J, with 12 bases between. This CDR3 has 15 residues. Germline V gene sequence: CDR1 LNHDA, CDR2 SQIVND (reference sequence). This CDR3 is CASSIIGVEGNTIYF. The CDR3 bases are TGTGCCAGTAGTATAATCGGGGTGGAAGGAAACACCATATATTTT.

The gene calls are TRBV5-1 and TRBJ2-5, with D hard to call. Trimming left V 2 bases short and J 5 bases short, with 10 bases between. The CDR3 is 13 residues long. Germline CDR1 reads SGHRS; CDR2 reads YFSETQ. The CDR3 nucleotides are TGCGCCAGCAGCTTTCCGGGTACCGAGACCCAGTACTTC. Encoded protein: CASSFPGTETQYF. Combining the CDR3 with reference TRBV5-1 and TRBJ2-5 gives the whole variable domain KAGVTQTPRYLIKTRGQQVTLSCSPISGHRSVSWYQQTPGQGLQFLFEYFSETQRNKGNFPGRFSGRQFSNSRSEMNVSTLELGDSALYLCASSFPGTETQYFGPGTRLLVL.

In this sample, this clone turned up once. J is TRBJ2-7 and V is TRBV19; a weak D match, TRBD1 (6 bases). The CDR3 sequence is 15 residues long. CDR1 LNHDA and CDR2 SQIVND come from the germline V gene (reference sequence). V was shortened by 3 bases and J by 1 base, with 13 bases between the two germline ends. In DNA form, the CDR3 reads TGTGCCAGTAGTATGGAACAGGGCGCTTCCTACGAGCAGTACTTC. This encodes CASSMEQGASYEQYF.

The chain links TRBV5-1 to TRBJ2-7; weak D call: TRBD1 (7 bases). Germline CDR1 is SGHRS and CDR2 is YFSETQ. The V gene lost 1 base and the J gene lost 6 bases, with 14 bases spanning the gap. The CDR3 is 14 residues long. This chain's CDR3 is CASSLWAGGTEQYF. Written as DNA, the CDR3 is TGCGCCAGCAGCTTGTGGGCAGGGGGGACCGAGCAGTACTTC.

The chain combines TRBV21-1 with TRBJ1-2; the table's D call TRBD1 went unverified against the DNA. TRBV21-1 is a known pseudogene. CDR3 length: 13 amino acids. The CDR3 DNA sequence: TGTGCCGAATCTCCCAGGGTAGGATATGGCTACACCTTC. This encodes CAESPRVGYGYTF.